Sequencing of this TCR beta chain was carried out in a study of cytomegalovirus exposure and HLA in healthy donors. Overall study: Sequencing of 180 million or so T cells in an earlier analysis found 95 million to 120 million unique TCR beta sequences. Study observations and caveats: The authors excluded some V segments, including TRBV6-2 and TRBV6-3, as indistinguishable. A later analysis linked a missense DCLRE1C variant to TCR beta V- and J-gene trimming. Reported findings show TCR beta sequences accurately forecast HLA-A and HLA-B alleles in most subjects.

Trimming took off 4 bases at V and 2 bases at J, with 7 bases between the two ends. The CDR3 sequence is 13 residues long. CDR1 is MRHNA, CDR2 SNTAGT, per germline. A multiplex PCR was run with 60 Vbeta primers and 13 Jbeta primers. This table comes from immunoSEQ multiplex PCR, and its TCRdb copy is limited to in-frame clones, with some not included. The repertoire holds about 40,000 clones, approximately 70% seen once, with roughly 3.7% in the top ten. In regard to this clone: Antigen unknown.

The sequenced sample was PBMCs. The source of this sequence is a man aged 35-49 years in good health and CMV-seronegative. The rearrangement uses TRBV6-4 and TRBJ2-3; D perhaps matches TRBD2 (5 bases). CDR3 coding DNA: TGTGCCAGCAGTGCGAGGGACACAGATACGCAGTATTTT. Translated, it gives CASSARDTDTQYF.